The following is a T cell receptor (beta chain) sequence with its context. Antigen specificity is unknown. The CDR3 contains 14 residues. The germline V and J ends were trimmed by 4 bases and 2 bases, with 12 bases remaining between them. This specimen belongs to a study of blood T cells in healthy people across ages. Then a second PCR, running about 6 to 11 cycles, was carried out with a sample-barcoded 5' primer and a J-beta primer mix. MiXCR, run by TCRdb on the 5' RACE reads, gives a single entry per CDR3 protein. The sample includes hundreds of thousands of distinct CDR3 sequences, 32% seen only once; the top ten take roughly 14%. General study points: Because donor CMV status was unknown, expanded clonotype changes were possibly confounded. There were more naive CD4+ cells and higher diversity in long-lived donors than in aged donors.

The draw of peripheral blood yielded around 9.6 milliliters from each donor. This clonotype originated in a woman older than 75 in good health. The chain recombines TRBV12-3 or TRBV12-4 with TRBJ2-7; the D gene is possibly TRBD2 (7 bases). Sample: blood. Here the CDR3 DNA reads TGTGCCAGCAGTTGGGGGGGCGCGACCTACGAGCAGTACTTC. It encodes CASSWGGATYEQYF.